A selection of T cell receptor beta chains follows, all from one sample in a study of blood T cells in healthy people across ages. TCRdb itself ran the 5' RACE reads through MiXCR, one entry per CDR3 protein. The sample gives approximately 820,000 distinct CDR3 sequences, around 43% of which show up once; around 21% is in the top ten. The sequenced sample was blood. Source of these receptors: a man in his 60s in good health. Each CDR3 is given with its conserved first and last residue. D genes are given only for firm matches. The size of a clone is reported for some rows only, either as once, few or many, or as a class for expanded clones.

TRBJ2-7,-,-,TRBV11-2,CASSLDGTSTDYEQYF,TGTGCCAGCAGCTTAGACGGGACTTCTACCGACTACGAGCAGTACTTC
TRBJ2-1,TRBD2,once,TRBV27,CASGSSRTSGGPLHEQFF,TGTGCCAGCGGCTCTAGTCGGACTAGCGGGGGGCCCCTACATGAGCAGTTCTTC
TRBJ1-2,TRBD1,-,TRBV20-1,CSAPTGGAGYTF,TGCAGTGCGCCGACAGGGGGCGCGGGCTACACCTTC
TRBJ2-3,-,-,TRBV11-3,CASSKVQGPDTQYF,TGTGCCAGCAGCAAAGTGCAGGGGCCAGATACGCAGTATTTT
TRBJ2-4,-,-,TRBV12-3/TRBV12-4,CASKDSRNIQYF,TGTGCCAGCAAAGACAGTCGGAACATTCAGTACTTC
TRBJ2-4,-,-,TRBV6-2/TRBV6-3,CASSRQGTWTKNIQYF,TGTGCCAGCAGCAGGCAGGGAACGTGGACCAAAAACATTCAGTACTTC
TRBJ1-4,-,-,TRBV19,CASSIEDRRREKLFF,TGTGCCAGTAGTATAGAGGACCGCCGGAGAGAAAAACTGTTTTTT
TRBJ1-4,-,-,TRBV6-2/TRBV6-3,CASSKSTGSLNEKLFF,TGTGCCAGCAGCAAATCCACCGGCAGTCTAAATGAAAAACTGTTTTTT
TRBJ2-7,TRBD1,-,TRBV6-2/TRBV6-3,CTSSSGQGENEQYF,TGTACCAGCAGCAGCGGACAGGGGGAGAACGAGCAGTACTTC
TRBJ1-2,-,-,TRBV6-1,CASSEDYGYTF,TGTGCCAGCAGTGAAGACTATGGCTACACCTTC
TRBJ2-1,-,-,TRBV2,CASSVLGYGEQFF,TGTGCCAGCAGTGTGCTGGGATACGGTGAGCAGTTCTTC
TRBJ2-1,-,few,TRBV11-2,CASSLEQVNEQFF,TGTGCCAGCAGCTTAGAACAGGTCAATGAGCAGTTCTTC
TRBJ2-6,-,few,TRBV4-2,CASSQNRVGANVLTF,TGTGCCAGCAGTCAAAACCGGGTTGGGGCCAACGTCCTGACTTTC